This entry lists 6 T cell receptor beta chains sequenced from one sample in a study of shared clonotypes between healthy human individuals. Profiled with immunoSEQ multiplex PCR; TCRdb holds only in-frame clones, not every one. The data show about 1 million clones, with about 77% seen just once and approximately 1.5% held by the top ten. Input material: memory CD4+ T cells sorted from blood. Subset meaning: CD45RA-negative fraction. These receptors all come from a man younger than 35 in good health.

The chain is built from TRBV5-4 and TRBJ2-1, with unresolved D. Germline-derived CDR1 and CDR2 are SGHNT and YYREEE (reference sequence). The CDR3 totals 13 residues. V was shortened by 4 bases and J by 7 bases, with 12 bases between the two germline ends. The CDR3 DNA reads as TGTGCCAGCAGCCGGACCGCGGCAAATGAGCAGTTCTTC. It is translated as CASSRTAANEQFF.

This chain joins TRBV7-2 and TRBJ1-5, with D perhaps matching TRBD1 (5 bases). V was trimmed by 2 bases and J by 2 bases, leaving 10 bases between them. Looked up from germline, CDR1 is SGHTA and CDR2 is FQGNSA. The CDR3 is 15 residues long. The CDR3 here is CASSLNQGRNQPQHF. The CDR3 DNA sequence: TGTGCCAGCAGCTTAAACCAGGGCCGCAATCAGCCCCAGCATTTT.

Comments on this clone: The same CDR3 arises from other DNA sequences in this sample as well. The V call is TRBV5-1, the J call TRBJ2-1; tentatively, D is TRBD2 (6 bases). CDR3 length: 15 amino acids. The ends were cut back, 2 bases at V and 0 bases at J, with 9 bases in the middle. Germline values: CDR1 SGHRS, CDR2 YFSETQ. The CDR3 loop reads CASSLLGSSYNEQFF. The CDR3 coding sequence is TGCGCCAGCAGCTTACTCGGGAGCTCCTACAATGAGCAGTTCTTC. The full variable domain, with the rest looked up from reference TRBV5-1 and TRBJ2-1, is KAGVTQTPRYLIKTRGQQVTLSCSPISGHRSVSWYQQTPGQGLQFLFEYFSETQRNKGNFPGRFSGRQFSNSRSEMNVSTLELGDSALYLCASSLLGSSYNEQFFGPGTRLTVL.

This clone has at least ten counts. Additional DNA sequences in this sample encode the identical CDR3. CDR3 residues: CASSGDSYEQYF. CDR3 in DNA: TGTGCCAGCAGTGGGGACAGCTACGAGCAGTACTTC. This chain connects TRBV2 to TRBJ2-7; the match to TRBD1 covers 7 bases. Germline CDR1 SNHLY, CDR2 FYNNEI. The CDR3 has 12 amino acids. The ends lost 4 bases at V and 3 bases at J; junction bases unmatched: 0.

This clone was picked up a small number of times. J is TRBJ1-4 and V is TRBV4-3; the D is unclear. Germline loops: CDR1 LGHNA, CDR2 YSLEER. The CDR3 extends over 15 amino acids. V was clipped by 0 bases and J by 4 bases, with 9 bases between them. The CDR3 DNA follows: TGCGCCAGCAGCCAAGACAGATTCTATAATGAAAAACTGTTTTTT. It specifies CASSQDRFYNEKLFF.

The chain combines TRBV5-1 with TRBJ2-6; D call uncertain. This CDR3 has 15 amino acids. V gave up 0 bases and J gave up 2 bases, with 6 bases separating them. The germline gives CDR1 SGHRS, CDR2 YFSETQ. CDR3 loop: CASSLGKTGANVLTF. CDR3 sequence (DNA): TGCGCCAGCAGCTTGGGAAAAACTGGGGCCAACGTCCTGACTTTC.